This T cell receptor (beta chain) came from a study of response to subunit inactivated influenza vaccine. The study's findings and limits: There was a suggestion from the authors that each seasonal influenza vaccination recruits few new T cells.

As concerns this clonotype: Its cognate antigen is unknown.

A single record per CDR3 protein comes from TCRdb applying MiXCR to the RT-PCR reads. The table has approximately 500,000 distinct CDR3 sequences, under 15% seen once; the top ten hold roughly 14%. Per germline, CDR1 SGDLS and CDR2 YYNGEE. The CDR3 is made up of 17 amino acids. The V and J ends lost 0 bases and 1 base respectively, with 16 bases between them. The clonotype originates from a man aged 45-65 years who received an inactivated influenza vaccine. V gene TRBV9 combines with J gene TRBJ1-1; TRBD1 might be the D (5 bases). Sequenced material: PBMCs from blood, taken roughly 6 weeks after vaccination. The CDR3 bases are TGTGCCAGCAGCGTAGCGGGGGGGGGGACCTGGAACACTGAAGCTTTCTTT. Translating it yields CASSVAGGGTWNTEAFF. Full variable domain (remainder filled in from reference TRBV9 and TRBJ1-1): DSGVTQTPKHLITATGQRVTLRCSPRSGDLSVYWYQQSLDQGLQFLIQYYNGEERAKGNILERFSAQQFPDLHSELNLSSLELGDSALYFCASSVAGGGTWNTEAFFGQGTRLTVV.